These 14 T cell receptor beta chains originate from one sample sequenced in a study of T cells after yellow fever vaccination. TCRdb ran MiXCR on the 5' RACE reads and lists one entry per CDR3 protein. The sample has 620,000 or so distinct CDR3 sequences, 17% seen once. Sequences were derived from PBMCs, sampled less than 6 days after the first yellow fever vaccination. The receptor set was obtained from a man aged 18 to 29 who received the YFV17D yellow fever vaccine.

The gene calls are TRBV18 and TRBJ1-5; 10 nucleotides line up with TRBD1. The CDR3 is made up of 16 amino acids. V lost 4 bases to trimming and J lost 6 bases; unmatched junction nucleotides: 9. CDR1 and CDR2 from the germline V gene are KGHSH and LQKENI. CDR3: CASSQTSGTGAQPQHF. In DNA, the CDR3 is TGTGCCAGCTCACAAACGTCCGGGACAGGGGCTCAGCCCCAGCATTTT.

The sample holds many counts of this clonotype. This chain joins TRBV7-2 and TRBJ2-3, with D maybe TRBD2 (5 bases). Germline assignment: CDR1 SGHTA and CDR2 FQGNSA. Trimming pared 7 bases from V and 8 bases from J, leaving 19 bases between. The CDR3 spans 14 residues. The DNA for the CDR3 is TGTGCCAGCATCCGGGATATTCAAGATGGTACGCAGTATTTT. Amino acids: CASIRDIQDGTQYF.

Only a few counts were recorded for this clonotype. The genes are TRBV11-2 and TRBJ2-7; the D is unclear. CDR3 length: 15 residues. CDR1 is SGHAT and CDR2 is FQNNGV in the germline V gene. V dropped 1 base and J dropped 0 bases, with 10 bases sitting between them. CDR3 nucleotide sequence: TGTGCCAGCAGCTTAGTGCGGACCCCCTCCTACGAGCAGTACTTC. Protein sequence: CASSLVRTPSYEQYF.

The CDR3 loop reads CASRYGSYRTDTQYF. CDR3 bases: TGTGCCAGCAGATACGGCAGCTACCGCACAGATACGCAGTATTTT. This chain joins TRBV28 and TRBJ2-3, with D unresolved. Germline V gene sequence: CDR1 MDHEN, CDR2 SYDVKM. V dropped 6 bases and J dropped 1 base, with 14 bases sitting between them. This CDR3 has 15 residues.

This chain uses TRBV24-1 with TRBJ1-5; D is ambiguous. The CDR3 loop spans 15 amino acids. V was pared by 3 bases and J by 1 base, with 9 bases between. CDR1 KGHDR and CDR2 SFDVKD come from the germline V gene. The CDR3 here is CATSDTRVSNQPQHF. CDR3 bases: TGTGCCACCAGTGATACCCGGGTAAGCAATCAGCCCCAGCATTTT.

This clonotype was observed a single time. The chain has TRBV6-1 and TRBJ2-7; 8 bases are a match to TRBD2. CDR1 and CDR2 from the germline V gene are MNHNS and SASEGT. CDR3 length: 13 residues. The J segment lost 6 bases and the V segment lost 6 bases, leaving 7 bases of the junction unmatched. CDR3 sequence (DNA): TGTGCCAGCAGCCCCCCGGGAGGGAGCGAGCAGTACTTC. It specifies CASSPPGGSEQYF.

This CDR3 is CSASYSGNTIYF. CDR3 in DNA: TGCAGTGCTAGTTATTCTGGAAACACCATATATTTT. The chain couples TRBV20-1 to TRBJ1-3, with D hard to call. The CDR3 extends over 12 amino acids. Germline V gene sequence: CDR1 DFQATT, CDR2 SNEGSKA (reference sequence). With 3 bases removed from V and 1 base from J, the gap between germline ends came to 4 bases.

This clonotype has just a few counts. The rearrangement links TRBV7-2 to TRBJ2-1, with a possible D match to TRBD2 (6 bases). The CDR3 extends over 14 amino acids. Germline CDR1 and CDR2: SGHTA and FQGNSA. With 5 bases removed from V and 9 bases from J, the gap between germline ends came to 17 bases. Written as DNA, the CDR3 is TGTGCCAGCAGCCCTAGGGTGCGCGGGGCTGAGCAGTTCTTC. Translation gives CASSPRVRGAEQFF. Complete variable domain (other parts from reference TRBV7-2 and TRBJ2-1): GAGVSQSPSNKVTEKGKDVELRCDPISGHTALYWYRQSLGQGLEFLIYFQGNSAPDKSGLPSDRFSAERTGGSVSTLTIQRTQQEDSAVYLCASSPRVRGAEQFFGPGTRLTVL.

A few counts support this clonotype. The rearrangement uses TRBV7-2 and TRBJ2-7; 7 positions match TRBD1. Germline-derived CDR1 and CDR2 are SGHTA and FQGNSA. V lost 2 bases to trimming and J lost 2 bases; unmatched junction nucleotides: 6. The CDR3 sequence is 15 residues long. The CDR3 nucleotides are TGTGCCAGCAGCTTAACGGGACAGCAGACCTACGAGCAGTACTTC. Encoded protein: CASSLTGQQTYEQYF. The variable domain in full, completed from reference TRBV7-2 and TRBJ2-7, reads GAGVSQSPSNKVTEKGKDVELRCDPISGHTALYWYRQSLGQGLEFLIYFQGNSAPDKSGLPSDRFSAERTGGSVSTLTIQRTQQEDSAVYLCASSLTGQQTYEQYFGPGTRLTVT.

To note about this clonotype: One base away lies a much larger clone, so this may be a sequencing read error. The chain uses TRBV12-3 or TRBV12-4 and TRBJ2-1, with D uncertain. The V gene lost 7 bases and the J gene lost 3 bases, with 4 bases spanning the gap. The CDR3 runs to 11 residues. The CDR3 region is CASTHYNEQFF. The CDR3 DNA follows: TGTGCCAGCACCCACTACAATGAGCAGTTCTTC.

The table lists this clonotype with a few counts. The chain links TRBV4-3 to TRBJ2-1; D not certain. V lost 1 base and J 6 bases, leaving 10 bases between the germline ends. CDR1 and CDR2 (germline): LGHNA, YSLEER. The CDR3 loop spans 14 amino acids. The CDR3 is CASSQGVVANEQFF. Written as DNA, the CDR3 is TGCGCCAGCAGCCAAGGGGTTGTGGCCAATGAGCAGTTCTTC.

This clonotype was seen a few times. This rearrangement joins TRBV20-1 to TRBJ1-1; possibly TRBD1 for D (5 bases). The CDR3 contains 13 residues. Germline CDR1 and CDR2: DFQATT and SNEGSKA (reference sequence). V was pared by 4 bases and J by 6 bases, with 15 bases between. CDR3 sequence (DNA): TGCAGTGCTAAAGCCCTCACAGGCCCTGAAGCTTTCTTT. Its protein is CSAKALTGPEAFF.

This clonotype showed up just a few times. The rearrangement links TRBV5-1 to TRBJ1-5; the D gene is possibly TRBD1 (6 bases). This CDR3 contains 13 residues. V dropped 7 bases and J dropped 5 bases, with 13 bases sitting between them. The germline CDR1 and CDR2 sequences are SGHRS and YFSETQ. The CDR3 is CASRDRFDQPQHF. The CDR3 DNA is TGCGCCAGCCGTGACAGGTTCGATCAGCCCCAGCATTTT.

The table lists this clonotype with a few counts. J is TRBJ2-2 and V is TRBV7-9; perhaps TRBD1 as D (5 bases). V shed 2 bases and J shed 6 bases, with 13 bases lying between them. In germline, CDR1 is SEHNR, CDR2 FQNEAQ (reference sequence). The CDR3 runs 15 residues. The CDR3 DNA reads as TGTGCCAGCAGCTTAAACACTGGGGCCCCCGGGGAGCTGTTTTTT. It encodes CASSLNTGAPGELFF.